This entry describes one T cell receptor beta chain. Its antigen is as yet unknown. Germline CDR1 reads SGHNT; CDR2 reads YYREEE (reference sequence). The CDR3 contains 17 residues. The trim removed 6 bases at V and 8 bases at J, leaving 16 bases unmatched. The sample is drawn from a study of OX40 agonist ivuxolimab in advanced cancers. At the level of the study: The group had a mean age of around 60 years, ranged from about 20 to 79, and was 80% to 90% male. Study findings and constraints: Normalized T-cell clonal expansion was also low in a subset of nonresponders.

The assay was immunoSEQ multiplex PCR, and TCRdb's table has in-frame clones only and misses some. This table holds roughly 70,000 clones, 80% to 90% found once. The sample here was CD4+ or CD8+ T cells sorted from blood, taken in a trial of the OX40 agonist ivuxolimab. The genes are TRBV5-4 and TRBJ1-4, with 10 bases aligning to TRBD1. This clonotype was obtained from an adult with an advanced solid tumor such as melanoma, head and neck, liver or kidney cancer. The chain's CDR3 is CASTNVGGGTGDEKLFF. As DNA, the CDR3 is TGTGCCAGCACCAATGTCGGGGGTGGGACAGGGGACGAAAAACTGTTTTTT. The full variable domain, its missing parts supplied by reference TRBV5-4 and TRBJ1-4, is ETGVTQSPTHLIKTRGQQVTLRCSSQSGHNTVSWYQQALGQGPQFIFQYYREEENGRGNFPPRFSGLQFPNYSSELNVNALELDDSALYLCASTNVGGGTGDEKLFFGSGTQLSVL.